A single sample is the source of the 25 T cell receptor beta chains below, sequenced in a study of CD8+CD57+ T cells in acquired aplastic anemia (dated by TCRdb to 2016 to 2019). The sequencer was an Illumina HiSeq 2000. TCR beta VDJ combination and CDR3 sequence profiling used genomic DNA as the template. TCRdb applied fastp at Q25 and MiXCR to the public reads, then kept only in-frame beta chains. Records with the same CDR3 protein are collapsed into one entry carrying the most frequent genes and DNA. The sample profile shows roughly 150,000 distinct CDR3 sequences; approximately 44% of them were found once. The top ten hold 1.1% of the sample. Material: sorted CD4+, CD8+, or CD8+CD57+ T cells (not recorded which) from PBMCs. The receptors were sampled from a human donor in good health.

This clonotype has at least ten counts. J is TRBJ2-3 and V is TRBV11-2; 11 nucleotides align to TRBD2. The CDR3 loop spans 16 amino acids. Trimming cost V 2 bases and J 2 bases; bases outside gene matches: 3. Per the germline V gene, CDR1 is SGHAT and CDR2 is FQNNGV. CDR3 DNA sequence: TGTGCCAGCAGCTTATTGGGACTAGCGGTCACAGATACGCAGTATTTT. Its protein product is CASSLLGLAVTDTQYF.

This clonotype was seen ten or more times. This chain's CDR3 is CASSLVAGPNNSPLHF. The CDR3 nucleotides are TGCGCCAGCAGCTTGGTTGCAGGCCCCAATAATTCACCCCTCCACTTT. The J gene is TRBJ1-6, the V gene TRBV5-1, with D unresolved. Germline V CDR1 and CDR2: SGHRS, YFSETQ. The ends were cut back, 0 bases at V and 5 bases at J, with 12 bases in the middle. CDR3 length: 16 residues.

This chain joins TRBV10-3 and TRBJ1-5; D remains ambiguous. Trimming left V 4 bases short and J 3 bases short, with 7 bases between. Germline CDR1 ENHRY, CDR2 SYGVKD. CDR3 length: 13 residues. CDR3 region: CAISGPNNQPQHF. The CDR3 DNA reads as TGTGCCATCAGTGGACCGAACAATCAGCCCCAGCATTTT.

The table lists this clonotype with many counts. This sequence joins TRBV4-3 and TRBJ1-1; no clear D gene. The CDR3 is 13 amino acids. Per germline, CDR1 LGHNA and CDR2 YSLEER. The germline V and J ends were trimmed by 4 bases and 2 bases, with 8 bases remaining between them. The CDR3 region has the DNA TGCGCCAGCAGCCTCGAAATAAACACTGAAGCTTTCTTT. Amino acid sequence: CASSLEINTEAFF.

This sequence joins TRBV10-2 and TRBJ1-4; possibly TRBD1 for D (6 bases). The germline V and J ends were trimmed by 3 bases and 8 bases, with 10 bases remaining between them. Germline V gives CDR1 WSHSY, CDR2 SAAADI. This CDR3 contains 13 residues. The CDR3 loop is CASSEQGGEKLFF. The CDR3 DNA follows: TGCGCCAGCAGTGAACAGGGCGGGGAAAAACTGTTTTTT.

This clonotype has ten or more counts. This chain joins TRBV10-3 and TRBJ2-1; D not resolved. This CDR3 is built from 12 residues. Trimming removed 4 bases at V and 6 bases at J, with 7 bases between. The germline CDR1 and CDR2 sequences are ENHRY and SYGVKD. This chain's CDR3 is CAISGWFNEQFF. The CDR3 region has the DNA TGTGCCATCAGTGGATGGTTCAATGAGCAGTTCTTC.

The rearrangement uses TRBV10-2 and TRBJ2-3; TRBD1 or TRBD2 may be the D gene (6 bases each). The CDR3 contains 17 residues. Germline V CDR1 and CDR2: WSHSY, SAAADI. V was shortened by 3 bases and J by 2 bases, with 18 bases between the two germline ends. The CDR3 DNA sequence: TGCGCCAGCAGTGACTCGTCGGGGGCGGAGACCACAGATACGCAGTATTTT. Encoded protein: CASSDSSGAETTDTQYF.

There are many counts of this clonotype. The V gene is TRBV7-8, the J gene TRBJ1-6; possibly TRBD1 for D (6 bases). The germline V gene has CDR1 SGHVS and CDR2 FQNEAQ. Trimming pared 1 base from V and 7 bases from J, leaving 8 bases between. The CDR3 has 14 amino acids. In nucleotides, the CDR3 is TGTGCCAGCAGCTTAGTACAGGGCAATTCACCCCTCCACTTT. Encoded protein: CASSLVQGNSPLHF. The full variable domain, rest sourced from reference TRBV7-8 and TRBJ1-6, is GAGVSQSPRYKVAKRGQDVALRCDPISGHVSLFWYQQALGQGPEFLTYFQNEAQLDKSGLPSDRFFAERPEGSVSTLKIQRTQQEDSAVYLCASSLVQGNSPLHFGNGTRLTVT.

The chain carries TRBV29-1 and TRBJ2-1; the D gene is possibly TRBD2 (6 bases). This CDR3 region has 10 residues. CDR1 SQVTM and CDR2 ANQGSEA come from the germline V gene. V shed 8 bases and J shed 9 bases, with 11 bases lying between them. The CDR3 DNA follows: TGCAGCCACAGCGGGCTTGAGCAGTTCTTC. Translating it yields CSHSGLEQFF.

At least ten counts were recorded for this clonotype. The chain joins TRBV12-3 or TRBV12-4 to TRBJ2-5, with 9 bases aligning to TRBD2. The CDR3 has 16 amino acids. Losses at the gene ends were 3 bases for V and 1 base for J; bases not matched to a gene: 6. CDR3 protein: CASSFVGGRAQETQYF. As DNA, the CDR3 is TGTGCCAGCAGTTTTGTCGGCGGGAGGGCCCAAGAGACCCAGTACTTC.

Many counts were recorded for this clonotype. The genes are TRBV7-9 and TRBJ2-7; D is possibly TRBD2 (5 bases). The ends were cut back, 8 bases at V and 0 bases at J, with 8 bases in the middle. This CDR3 has 12 residues. In germline, CDR1 is SEHNR, CDR2 FQNEAQ (reference sequence). The CDR3 reads CASGRDSYEQYF. The DNA for the CDR3 is TGTGCCAGCGGGAGAGACTCCTACGAGCAGTACTTC.

This clonotype has a count of ten or more. The chain recombines TRBV7-3 with TRBJ2-3; the match to TRBD1 covers 8 bases. This CDR3 comprises 15 residues. CDR1 is SGHTA, CDR2 FQGTGA, per germline. V dropped 5 bases and J dropped 7; count of bases not matched to a gene: 11. CDR3 amino acids: CASSEPGQGSNTQYF. For the CDR3, the DNA is TGTGCCAGCAGCGAACCAGGACAGGGCAGTAATACGCAGTATTTT. Drawing the rest from reference TRBV7-3 and TRBJ2-3, the complete variable domain is GAGVSQTPSNKVTEKGKYVELRCDPISGHTALYWYRQSLGQGPEFLIYFQGTGAADDSGLPNDRFFAVRPEGSVSTLKIQRTERGDSAVYLCASSEPGQGSNTQYFGPGTRLTVL.

Worth noting for this clonotype: A read error may be the cause here, since a much bigger clone is one base away. The genes are TRBV2 and TRBJ2-7, with D uncertain. The CDR3 runs to 13 residues. Germline V gives CDR1 SNHLY, CDR2 FYNNEI. Between the trimmed V and J ends, which lost 5 bases and 7 bases, there was a span of 15 bases. DNA of the CDR3: TGTGCCAGCAGTCCCGGAAGCCTAGGAGAGCAGTACTTC. Its protein is CASSPGSLGEQYF.

With respect to this clonotype: A read error may explain this, as a much larger clone is one base away. The J gene is TRBJ2-1, the V gene TRBV20-1, with unresolved D. With 3 bases removed from V and 2 bases from J, the gap between germline ends came to 8 bases. Germline V gives CDR1 DFQATT, CDR2 SNEGSKA (reference sequence). The length of the CDR3 is 13 residues. The CDR3 protein is CSASRLPYNEQFF. The DNA of the CDR3 is TGCAGTGCTAGTCGTCTACCCTACAATGAGCAGTTCTTC.

This clonotype has ten or more counts. The V gene is TRBV7-3, the J gene TRBJ2-1; TRBD2 might be the D (6 bases). Germline V gives CDR1 SGHTA, CDR2 FQGTGA. The CDR3 sequence is 15 residues long. Trimming cost V 4 bases and J 6 bases, with 16 bases left between them. The CDR3 bases are TGTGCCAGCAGCTCCGTATGGGGGGTGGGCAATGAGCAGTTCTTC. Protein: CASSSVWGVGNEQFF.

Ten or more counts support this clonotype. V is TRBV5-1 and J is TRBJ2-2, with D possibly being TRBD1 or TRBD2 (5 bases each). CDR3 size: 15 residues. The V end lost 5 bases, the J end lost 2 bases, and 13 bases lay between the germline ends. Germline V CDR1 and CDR2: SGHRS, YFSETQ. The CDR3 region is CASSPRDGNTGELFF. In nucleotides, the CDR3 is TGCGCCAGCAGTCCCCGGGACGGCAACACCGGGGAGCTGTTTTTT.

The gene calls are TRBV2 and TRBJ2-1, with 11 positions matching TRBD2. The CDR3 covers 16 residues. Germline CDR1 is SNHLY and CDR2 is FYNNEI. Losses at the gene ends were 2 bases for V and 8 bases for J; bases not matched to a gene: 8. The CDR3 spells CASSERVAGGLDEQFF. DNA of the CDR3: TGTGCCAGCAGTGAAAGGGTAGCGGGGGGGCTGGATGAGCAGTTCTTC.

This clonotype has ten or more counts. The chain is built from TRBV7-8 and TRBJ1-5, with D uncertain. Looked up from germline, CDR1 is SGHVS and CDR2 is FQNEAQ. This CDR3 spans 13 amino acids. The germline V and J ends were trimmed by 5 bases and 5 bases, with 10 bases remaining between them. The CDR3 coding sequence is TGTGCCAGCAGCCACGACGGATATCAGCCCCAGCATTTT. Its translation is CASSHDGYQPQHF.

This clonotype came up a few times. The V gene is TRBV20-1, the J gene TRBJ1-2; D is unclear. Germline V gene lookup returns CDR1 DFQATT and CDR2 SNEGSKA (reference sequence). V was cut by 0 bases and J by 6 bases, with 8 bases left in between. The CDR3 consists of 12 residues. The CDR3 bases are TGCAGTGCTAGAGATCTCAGAGATGGCTACACCTTC. It specifies CSARDLRDGYTF.

The CDR3 region is CASSMRGSTDTQYF. In nucleotides, the CDR3 is TGTGCCAGCAGTATGAGGGGAAGCACAGATACGCAGTATTTT. The gene calls are TRBV12-3 or TRBV12-4 and TRBJ2-3; D possibly uses TRBD1 or TRBD2 (5 bases each). V was clipped by 5 bases and J by 0 bases, with 9 bases between them. The CDR3 consists of 14 residues.

In this sample, this clonotype turned up many times. This sequence joins TRBV5-4 and TRBJ2-3, with no clear D. Per the germline V gene, CDR1 is SGHNT and CDR2 is YYREEE (reference sequence). The CDR3 spans 12 residues. Trimming took off 1 base at V and 2 bases at J, with 2 bases between the two ends. CDR3 residues: CASSLTTDTQYF. For the CDR3, the DNA is TGTGCCAGCAGCTTGACCACAGATACGCAGTATTTT.

This clonotype came up a few times. The chain combines TRBV6-1 with TRBJ1-5; TRBD1 agrees at 8 bases. V dropped 5 bases and J dropped 8; count of bases not matched to a gene: 5. The CDR3 totals 13 residues. Per the germline V gene, CDR1 is MNHNS and CDR2 is SASEGT. DNA of the CDR3: TGTGCCAGCAGTCCGACAGGGGCAGAGCCCCAGCATTTT. Residues: CASSPTGAEPQHF.

The chain couples TRBV4-1 to TRBJ1-1, with 10 nucleotides matching TRBD1. Trimming took 4 bases from V and 5 from J; bases not matched to a gene: 13. CDR1 is MGHRA, CDR2 YSYEKL, per germline. This CDR3 is built from 17 residues. CDR3 in amino acids: CASSPPGARTGGTEAFF. CDR3 in DNA: TGCGCCAGCAGCCCCCCCGGGGCGCGGACAGGGGGGACTGAAGCTTTCTTT.

The V call is TRBV9, the J call TRBJ2-5; D possibly uses TRBD1 or TRBD2 (5 bases each). V was clipped by 3 bases and J by 5 bases, with 17 bases between them. In germline, CDR1 is SGDLS, CDR2 YYNGEE. This CDR3 is 15 amino acids long. The chain's CDR3 is CASSAGTIQVETQYF. The CDR3 DNA follows: TGTGCCAGCAGCGCCGGGACCATACAGGTTGAGACCCAGTACTTC.

This clonotype showed up just a few times. The rearrangement uses TRBV12-3 or TRBV12-4 and TRBJ1-6, with TRBD1 as a possible D gene (6 bases). Trimming stripped 5 bases from V and 10 bases from J, with 12 bases between. The CDR3 covers 13 residues. The CDR3 DNA sequence: TGTGCCAGCAGTGTACAGGGCTTATCACCCCTCCACTTT. Amino acids: CASSVQGLSPLHF.